The TCR beta chain described here comes from a study of OX40 agonist ivuxolimab in advanced cancers. Turning to the study itself: Ivuxolimab, an agonist antibody against OX40 (CD134), was given to patients.

Patients with a history of autoimmune disease or on systemic immunosuppression were excluded. Clones were read by immunoSEQ multiplex PCR, and TCRdb kept only the in-frame ones, dropping some. The data contain about 41,000 clones, 70% to 90% of them singletons. The sequence was obtained from an adult with an advanced solid tumor such as melanoma, head and neck, liver or kidney cancer. This specimen consisted of CD4+ or CD8+ T cells sorted from blood, obtained in a trial of the OX40 agonist ivuxolimab.

Written as DNA, the CDR3 is TGTGCCAGCAGCCTGACAGGGATTTTCGGGGAGCAGTACTTC. It encodes CASSLTGIFGEQYF. The gene calls are TRBV9 and TRBJ2-7; 7 bases are shared with TRBD1. This CDR3 has 14 amino acids. The V segment lost 4 bases and the J segment 7 bases; nucleotides outside the gene matches: 11. The germline V gene encodes CDR1 SGDLS and CDR2 YYNGEE. Drawing the rest from reference TRBV9 and TRBJ2-7, the complete variable domain is DSGVTQTPKHLITATGQRVTLRCSPRSGDLSVYWYQQSLDQGLQFLIQYYNGEERAKGNILERFSAQQFPDLHSELNLSSLELGDSALYFCASSLTGIFGEQYFGPGTRLTVT.